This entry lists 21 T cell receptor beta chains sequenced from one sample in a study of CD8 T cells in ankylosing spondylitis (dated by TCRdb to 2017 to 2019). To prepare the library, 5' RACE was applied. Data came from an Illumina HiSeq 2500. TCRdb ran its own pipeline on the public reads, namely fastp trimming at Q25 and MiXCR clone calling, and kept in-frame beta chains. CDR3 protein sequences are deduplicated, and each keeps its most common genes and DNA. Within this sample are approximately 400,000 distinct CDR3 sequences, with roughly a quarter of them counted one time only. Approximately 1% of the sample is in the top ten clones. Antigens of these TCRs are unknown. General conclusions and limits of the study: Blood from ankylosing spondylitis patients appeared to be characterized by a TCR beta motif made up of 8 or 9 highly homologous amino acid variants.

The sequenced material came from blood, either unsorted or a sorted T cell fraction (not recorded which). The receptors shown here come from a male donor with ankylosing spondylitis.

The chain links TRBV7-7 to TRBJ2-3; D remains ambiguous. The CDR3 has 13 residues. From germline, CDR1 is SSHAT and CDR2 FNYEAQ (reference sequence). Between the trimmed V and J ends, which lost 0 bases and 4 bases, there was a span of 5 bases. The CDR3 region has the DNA TGTGCCAGCAGCTTAGCTCCTTCAGATACGCAGTATTTT. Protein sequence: CASSLAPSDTQYF.

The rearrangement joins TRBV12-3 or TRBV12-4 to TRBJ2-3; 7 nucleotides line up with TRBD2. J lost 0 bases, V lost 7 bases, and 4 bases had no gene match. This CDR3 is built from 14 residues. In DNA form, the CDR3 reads TGTGCCAGCACCCCAGCGGGGAGCACAGATACGCAGTATTTT. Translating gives CASTPAGSTDTQYF.

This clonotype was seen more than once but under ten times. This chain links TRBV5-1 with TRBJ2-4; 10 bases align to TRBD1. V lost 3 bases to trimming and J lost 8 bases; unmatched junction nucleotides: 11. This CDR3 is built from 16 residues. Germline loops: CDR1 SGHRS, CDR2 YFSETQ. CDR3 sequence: CASSSYGGTGVDIQYF. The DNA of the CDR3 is TGCGCCAGCAGCTCCTATGGTGGGACAGGGGTAGACATTCAGTACTTC.

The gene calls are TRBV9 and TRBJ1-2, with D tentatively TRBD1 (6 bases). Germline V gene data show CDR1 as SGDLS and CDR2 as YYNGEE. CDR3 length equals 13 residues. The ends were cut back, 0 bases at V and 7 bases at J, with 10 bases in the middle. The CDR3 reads CASSVVGAGGYTF. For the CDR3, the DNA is TGTGCCAGCAGCGTAGTGGGGGCTGGTGGCTACACCTTC. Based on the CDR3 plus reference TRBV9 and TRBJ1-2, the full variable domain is DSGVTQTPKHLITATGQRVTLRCSPRSGDLSVYWYQQSLDQGLQFLIQYYNGEERAKGNILERFSAQQFPDLHSELNLSSLELGDSALYFCASSVVGAGGYTFGSGTRLTVV.

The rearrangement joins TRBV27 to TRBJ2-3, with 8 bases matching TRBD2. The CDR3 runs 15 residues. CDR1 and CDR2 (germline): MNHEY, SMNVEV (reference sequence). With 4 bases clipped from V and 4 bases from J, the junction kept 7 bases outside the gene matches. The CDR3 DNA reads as TGTGCCAGCAGTTCCCCCAGCGGGAGCGCAGATACGCAGTATTTT. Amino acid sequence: CASSSPSGSADTQYF.

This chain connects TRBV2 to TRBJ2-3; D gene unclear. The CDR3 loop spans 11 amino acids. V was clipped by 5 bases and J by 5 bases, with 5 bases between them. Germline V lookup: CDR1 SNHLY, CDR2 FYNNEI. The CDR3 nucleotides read TGTGCCAGCAGTCGAATAGATACGCAGTATTTT. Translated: CASSRIDTQYF.

The CDR3 sequence: CSASIPGGSNTGELFF. The DNA of the CDR3 is TGCAGCGCCTCTATACCAGGGGGCTCGAACACCGGGGAGCTGTTTTTT. This sequence joins TRBV29-1 and TRBJ2-2; 8 bases are shared with TRBD1. CDR1 and CDR2 from the germline V gene are SQVTM and ANQGSEA. This CDR3 contains 16 residues. With V trimmed by 7 bases and J by 0 bases, 10 bases remained unmatched.

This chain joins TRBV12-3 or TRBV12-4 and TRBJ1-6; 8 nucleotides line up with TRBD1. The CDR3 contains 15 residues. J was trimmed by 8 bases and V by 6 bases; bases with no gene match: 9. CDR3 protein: CASRMATGEDSPLHF. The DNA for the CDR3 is TGTGCCAGCAGAATGGCGACAGGGGAGGATTCACCCCTCCACTTT.

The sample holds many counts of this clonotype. CDR3 residues: CASSRQDLYTF. The DNA of the CDR3 is TGTGCCAGCAGCCGACAGGACCTCTACACCTTC. The genes are TRBV4-2 and TRBJ1-2; a possible D gene is TRBD1 (6 bases). The germline CDR1 and CDR2 sequences are LGHNA and YNFKEQ. The CDR3 is 11 residues long. V was clipped by 4 bases and J by 10 bases, with 10 bases between them.

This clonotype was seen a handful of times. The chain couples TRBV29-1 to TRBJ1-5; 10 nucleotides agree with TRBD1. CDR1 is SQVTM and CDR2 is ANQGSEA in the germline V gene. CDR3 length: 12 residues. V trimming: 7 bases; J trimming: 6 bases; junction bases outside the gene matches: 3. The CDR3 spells CSAGTGAQPQHF. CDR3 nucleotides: TGCAGCGCAGGGACAGGGGCTCAGCCCCAGCATTTT.

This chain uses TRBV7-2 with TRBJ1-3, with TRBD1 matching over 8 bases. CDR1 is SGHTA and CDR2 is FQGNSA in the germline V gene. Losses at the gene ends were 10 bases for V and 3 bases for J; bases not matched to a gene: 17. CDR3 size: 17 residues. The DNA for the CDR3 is TGTGCCACCCAGGCTTACAGGGGGTCTCCAGGTGGAAACACCATATATTTT. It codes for CATQAYRGSPGGNTIYF. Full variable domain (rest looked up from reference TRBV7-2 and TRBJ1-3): GAGVSQSPSNKVTEKGKDVELRCDPISGHTALYWYRQSLGQGLEFLIYFQGNSAPDKSGLPSDRFSAERTGGSVSTLTIQRTQQEDSAVYLCATQAYRGSPGGNTIYFGEGSWLTVV.

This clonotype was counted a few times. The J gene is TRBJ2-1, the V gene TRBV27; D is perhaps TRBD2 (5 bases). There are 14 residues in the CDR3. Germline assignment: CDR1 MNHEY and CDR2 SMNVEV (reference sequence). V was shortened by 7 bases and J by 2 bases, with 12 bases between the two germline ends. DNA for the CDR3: TGTGCCAGCATGTCGTGGGAGACCTACAATGAGCAGTTCTTC. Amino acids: CASMSWETYNEQFF.

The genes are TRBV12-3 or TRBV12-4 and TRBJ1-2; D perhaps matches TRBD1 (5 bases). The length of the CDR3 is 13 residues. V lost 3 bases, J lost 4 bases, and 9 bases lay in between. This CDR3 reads CASSFHRSYGYTF. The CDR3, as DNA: TGTGCCAGCAGTTTCCACAGGTCCTATGGCTACACCTTC.

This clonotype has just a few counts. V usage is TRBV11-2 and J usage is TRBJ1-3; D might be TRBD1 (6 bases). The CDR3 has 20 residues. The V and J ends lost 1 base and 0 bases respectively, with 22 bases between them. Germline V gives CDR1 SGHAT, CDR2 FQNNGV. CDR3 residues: CASSLGATHRQATSGNTIYF. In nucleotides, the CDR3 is TGTGCCAGCAGCTTAGGTGCCACACACCGACAGGCAACCTCTGGAAACACCATATATTTT.

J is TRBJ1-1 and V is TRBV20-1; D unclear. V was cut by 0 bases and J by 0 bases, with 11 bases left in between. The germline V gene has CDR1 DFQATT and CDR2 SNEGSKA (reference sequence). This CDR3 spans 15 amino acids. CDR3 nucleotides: TGCAGTGCTAGAGACGCGGGAAGCGTGAACACTGAAGCTTTCTTT. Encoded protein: CSARDAGSVNTEAFF.

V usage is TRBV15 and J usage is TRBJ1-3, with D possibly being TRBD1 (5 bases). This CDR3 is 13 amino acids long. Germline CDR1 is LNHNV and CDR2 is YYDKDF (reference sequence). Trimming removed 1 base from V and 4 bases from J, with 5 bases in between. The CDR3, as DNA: TGTGCCACCAGCAGAGGGGACGGAAACACCATATATTTT. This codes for CATSRGDGNTIYF.

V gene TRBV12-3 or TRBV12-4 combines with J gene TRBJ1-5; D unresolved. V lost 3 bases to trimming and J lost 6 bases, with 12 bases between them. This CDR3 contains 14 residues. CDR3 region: CASSFSGVGQPQHF. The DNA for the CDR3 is TGTGCCAGCAGTTTTTCCGGGGTGGGTCAGCCCCAGCATTTT.

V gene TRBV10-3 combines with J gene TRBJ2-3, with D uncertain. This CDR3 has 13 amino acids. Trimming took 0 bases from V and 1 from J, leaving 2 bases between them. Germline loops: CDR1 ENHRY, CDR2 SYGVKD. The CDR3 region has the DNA TGTGCCATCAGTGAGTCACGCACAGATACGCAGTATTTT. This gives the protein CAISESRTDTQYF.

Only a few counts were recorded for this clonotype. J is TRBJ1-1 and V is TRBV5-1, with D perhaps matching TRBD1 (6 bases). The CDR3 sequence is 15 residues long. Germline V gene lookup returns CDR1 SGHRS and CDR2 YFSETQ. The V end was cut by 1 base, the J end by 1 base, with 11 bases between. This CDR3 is CASSLQTGSNTEAFF. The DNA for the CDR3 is TGCGCCAGCAGCTTGCAAACAGGGTCGAACACTGAAGCTTTCTTT.

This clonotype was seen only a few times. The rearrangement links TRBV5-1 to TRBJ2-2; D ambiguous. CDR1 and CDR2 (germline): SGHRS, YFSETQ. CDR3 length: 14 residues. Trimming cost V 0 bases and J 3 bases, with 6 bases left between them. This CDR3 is CASSLELYTGELFF. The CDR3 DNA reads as TGCGCCAGCAGCTTGGAGCTATACACCGGGGAGCTGTTTTTT.

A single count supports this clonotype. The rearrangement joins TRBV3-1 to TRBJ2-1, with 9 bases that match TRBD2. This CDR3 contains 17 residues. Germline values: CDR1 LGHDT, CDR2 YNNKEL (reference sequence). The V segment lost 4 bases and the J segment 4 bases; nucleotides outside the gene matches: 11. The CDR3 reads CASSPFLLAGLYNEQFF. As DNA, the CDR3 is TGTGCCAGCAGCCCCTTCCTGCTAGCGGGATTGTACAATGAGCAGTTCTTC.